Shown below are 9 T cell receptor beta chains from a single sample sequenced in a study of T cells in women clearing cervical HPV infection. The repertoire was sequenced with immunoSEQ multiplex PCR; TCRdb's copy has only in-frame clones and lacks some. The specimen's table records about 21,000 clones. Sequencing was carried out using blood buffy coat. The receptors were gathered from a woman aged 18-70 years with a cervical HPV16 infection that either progressed to CIN3+ or cleared (not recorded which).

For this clone: The read ends 3 residues before the CDR3 terminus; that terminus is restored from the germline J gene. The chain uses TRBV20-1 and TRBJ2-1, with D possibly TRBD2 on 7 matching bases. V was trimmed by 6 bases and J by 5 bases, leaving 14 bases between them. The CDR3 is 13 residues long. Per germline, CDR1 DFQATT and CDR2 SNEGSKA (reference sequence). CDR3 bases read: TGCAGTGCGGGGGCGGGAGTTGACAATGAG. Protein: CSAGAGVDNE. The full CDR3 sequence reads CSAGAGVDNEQFF.

Comment on this clone: The read is 3 residues too short to cover the CDR3 end, so that end is filled in from the germline J gene. The chain is built from TRBV11-2 and TRBJ1-1; tentative D call: TRBD1 (5 bases). V was clipped by 6 bases and J by 3 bases, with 14 bases between them. This CDR3 region has 14 residues. In germline, CDR1 is SGHAT, CDR2 FQNNGV. CDR3 DNA (partial): TGTGCCAGCAGTCCCCCGCAGGGAGACACTGAA. Its translation: CASSPPQGDTE. From start to end, the CDR3 is CASSPPQGDTEAFF.

Note on this clone: The read falls 3 residues short of the CDR3 end, and the missing part is taken from the germline J gene. V is TRBV11-3 and J is TRBJ2-3; the D gene is possibly TRBD1 (5 bases). The CDR3 is made up of 14 amino acids. Per germline, CDR1 SGHNT and CDR2 YENEEA. The DNA read from the CDR3 is TGTGCCAGCAGCCCATCACTCAACAGGTCCACG. Translating gives CASSPSLNRST. The full CDR3 protein is CASSPSLNRSTQYF.

Notes on this clone: The read halts 3 residues ahead of the CDR3 end, with the missing end drawn from the germline J gene. The rearrangement links TRBV19 to TRBJ2-3; 10 positions agree with TRBD2. V trimming: 5 bases; J trimming: 5 bases; junction bases outside the gene matches: 10. CDR1 is LNHDA, CDR2 SQIVND, per germline (reference sequence). CDR3 size: 16 residues. This CDR3 is CASSGAEREGRDTQYF. The sequenced part of the CDR3 DNA is TGTGCCAGTAGTGGGGCCGAGCGGGAGGGCCGAGATACG.

On this clone itself: The CDR3 is cut off 3 residues early in the read; its end comes from the germline J gene. The chain uses TRBV27 and TRBJ2-1; 8 bases are shared with TRBD1. The CDR3 totals 15 residues. V was clipped by 5 bases and J by 3 bases; unmatched bases: 6. Germline V gives CDR1 MNHEY, CDR2 SMNVEV (reference sequence). CDR3 in amino acids: CASSIAGTGYNEQFF. The sequenced part of the CDR3 DNA is TGTGCCAGCAGTATCGCCGGGACAGGCTACAATGAG.

Points on this clone: The sequence runs out 3 residues before the end of the CDR3; the remainder is reconstructed from the germline J gene. The J gene is TRBJ1-4, the V gene TRBV20-1; 7 bases align to TRBD1. Germline-derived CDR1 and CDR2 are DFQATT and SNEGSKA (reference sequence). The junction had 9 bases not matched to a gene; V was cut back by 6 bases and J by 8 bases. The CDR3 totals 13 residues. The CDR3 sequence: CSAMTGRAEKLFF. The sequenced part of the CDR3 DNA is TGCAGTGCCATGACAGGGAGGGCAGAAAAA.

Points on this clone: With the read ending 3 residues before the CDR3 end, the germline J gene is used to fill in that end. The chain has TRBV5-6 and TRBJ2-7, with 7 bases that match TRBD1. The ends lost 3 bases at V and 3 bases at J; junction bases unmatched: 6. Germline V gene sequence: CDR1 SGHDT, CDR2 YYEEEE. This CDR3 region has 14 residues. CDR3 bases read: TGTGCCAGCAGCTCGCTCGACAGGGACTACGAG. Translation: CASSSLDRDYE. The whole CDR3 is CASSSLDRDYEQYF.

Comments on this clone: The read terminates 3 residues before the CDR3 end, so the remaining end is supplied by the germline J gene. The chain uses TRBV6-1 and TRBJ1-2, with D unclear. This CDR3 comprises 13 residues. The V and J ends lost 2 bases and 5 bases respectively, with 9 bases between them. Germline-derived CDR1 and CDR2 are MNHNS and SASEGT. The sequenced CDR3 bases are TGTGCCAGCAGTGAAAATAGGGTGTATGGC. Amino acids: CASSENRVYG. The whole CDR3 sequence is CASSENRVYGYTF.

On this clone itself: Read data end 3 residues before the CDR3 end; the end is taken from the germline J gene. This sequence joins TRBV20-1 and TRBJ2-3, with D possibly TRBD1 on 5 matching bases. There are 17 residues in the CDR3. Germline CDR1 and CDR2: DFQATT and SNEGSKA (reference sequence). Trimming shortened V by 0 bases and J by 4 bases, and 20 bases separated the two germline ends. The CDR3 DNA, read in part, is TGCAGTGCTAGAGATCCGGTCAATGGGAAGGGGCCAGATACG. Its protein product is CSARDPVNGKGPDT. The CDR3 as a whole reads CSARDPVNGKGPDTQYF.